The 5 T cell receptor beta chains given below trace back to one sample, sequenced in a study of OX40 agonist ivuxolimab in advanced cancers. Libraries were prepared by immunoSEQ multiplex PCR; TCRdb keeps only in-frame clonotypes and omits some of them. The sample includes under 40,000 clones, over 60% of them seen just once. The sample in question was CD4+ or CD8+ T cells sorted from blood, obtained in a trial of the OX40 agonist ivuxolimab. Every receptor here comes from an adult with an advanced solid tumor such as melanoma, head and neck, liver or kidney cancer.

This rearrangement joins TRBV7-2 to TRBJ1-4, with TRBD1 matching 7 bases. V was pared by 5 bases and J by 0 bases, with 12 bases of the junction left unmatched. CDR1 and CDR2 (germline): SGHTA, FQGNSA. The CDR3 sequence is 18 residues long. CDR3 sequence (DNA): TGTGCCAGCAGCCGTCGACAGGGCTCATACGCAACTAATGAAAAACTGTTTTTT. Translated: CASSRRQGSYATNEKLFF. Full variable domain (missing parts from reference TRBV7-2 and TRBJ1-4): GAGVSQSPSNKVTEKGKDVELRCDPISGHTALYWYRQSLGQGLEFLIYFQGNSAPDKSGLPSDRFSAERTGGSVSTLTIQRTQQEDSAVYLCASSRRQGSYATNEKLFFGSGTQLSVL.

This clone has just a few counts. The chain is built from TRBV30 and TRBJ1-5; no firm D call. Per germline, CDR1 GTSNPN and CDR2 SVGIG (reference sequence). The CDR3 length is 12 residues. V was shortened by 0 bases and J by 7 bases, with 7 bases between the two germline ends. The CDR3 loop reads CAWSVNRQPQHF. CDR3 nucleotides: TGTGCCTGGAGTGTAAACAGACAGCCCCAGCATTTT.

The chain is built from TRBV4-1 and TRBJ2-5, with TRBD2 as a possible D gene (6 bases). The CDR3 sequence is 13 residues long. Germline loops: CDR1 MGHRA, CDR2 YSYEKL. V was clipped by 8 bases and J by 2 bases, with 12 bases between them. In nucleotides, the CDR3 is TGCGCCAGCGGAAGGGGACTTCAAGAGACCCAGTACTTC. This translates into CASGRGLQETQYF.

The rearrangement links TRBV18 to TRBJ1-4, with D tentatively TRBD1 (5 bases). Germline V CDR1 and CDR2: KGHSH, LQKENI. The CDR3 totals 16 residues. Trimming took off 10 bases at V and 5 bases at J, with 23 bases between the two ends. CDR3 sequence (DNA): TGTGCCACCAGTTTGGGACTTCCATCCGAAAATGAAAAACTGTTTTTT. Protein sequence: CATSLGLPSENEKLFF.

This chain connects TRBV2 to TRBJ1-1; D gene unclear. Looked up from germline, CDR1 is SNHLY and CDR2 is FYNNEI. V was pared by 7 bases and J by 3 bases, with 12 bases between. This CDR3 comprises 13 residues. The CDR3 here is CASKWEVDTEAFF. CDR3 DNA sequence: TGTGCCAGCAAATGGGAGGTCGACACTGAAGCTTTCTTT.